This TCR beta chain was recovered during a study of CD8+ T cells in alopecia areata. This CDR3 is 13 amino acids long. With V trimmed by 6 bases and J by 3 bases, 4 bases remained unmatched. Germline lookup yields CDR1 SGHTA and CDR2 FQGNSA. Stated treatment: oral pan-JAK inhibitor, 5-10 mg twice daily. RNA was extracted and reverse transcribed into cDNA as the sequencing template. This table comes from immunoSEQ multiplex PCR, and its TCRdb copy is limited to in-frame clones, with some not included. The table records some 210,000 clones, roughly 66% of them present only once. Specimen: CD4+ T cells sorted from blood, collected between weeks 43 and 45, from a patient treated with tofacitinib. This chain connects TRBV7-2 to TRBJ2-7; 8 positions agree with TRBD1. This clonotype was obtained from a human donor with alopecia areata. The CDR3 bases are TGTGCCAGCAGGGGGGGACAGGTCTACGAGCAGTACTTC. Its translation: CASRGGQVYEQYF.